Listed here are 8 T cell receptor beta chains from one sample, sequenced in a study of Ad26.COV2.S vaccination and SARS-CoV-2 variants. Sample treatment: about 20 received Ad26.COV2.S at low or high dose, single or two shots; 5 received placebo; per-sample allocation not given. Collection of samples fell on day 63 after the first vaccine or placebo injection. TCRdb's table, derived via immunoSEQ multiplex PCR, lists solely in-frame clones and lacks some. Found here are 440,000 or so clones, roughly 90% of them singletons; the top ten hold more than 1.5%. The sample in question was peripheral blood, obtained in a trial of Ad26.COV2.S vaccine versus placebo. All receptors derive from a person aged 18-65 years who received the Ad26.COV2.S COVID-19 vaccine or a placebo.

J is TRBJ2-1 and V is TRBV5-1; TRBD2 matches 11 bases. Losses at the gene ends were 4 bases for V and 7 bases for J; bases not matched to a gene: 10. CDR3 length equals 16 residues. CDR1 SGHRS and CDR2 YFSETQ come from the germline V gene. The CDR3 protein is CASSQTSGAVGNEQFF. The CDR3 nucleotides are TGCGCCAGCAGCCAGACTAGCGGGGCGGTTGGGAATGAGCAGTTCTTC.

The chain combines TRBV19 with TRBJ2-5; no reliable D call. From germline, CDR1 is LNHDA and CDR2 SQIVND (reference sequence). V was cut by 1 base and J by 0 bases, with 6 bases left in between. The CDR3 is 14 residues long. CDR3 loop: CASSIVADQETQYF. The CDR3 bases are TGTGCCAGTAGTATAGTGGCAGACCAAGAGACCCAGTACTTC.

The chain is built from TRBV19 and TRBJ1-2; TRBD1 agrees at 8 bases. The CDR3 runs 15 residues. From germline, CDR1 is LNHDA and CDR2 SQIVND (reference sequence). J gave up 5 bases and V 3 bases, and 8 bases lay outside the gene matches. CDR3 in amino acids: CASSIRAGGVYGYTF. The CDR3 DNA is TGTGCCAGTAGTATCCGGGCAGGGGGCGTATATGGCTACACCTTC. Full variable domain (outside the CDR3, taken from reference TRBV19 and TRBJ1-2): DGGITQSPKYLFRKEGQNVTLSCEQNLNHDAMYWYRQDPGQGLRLIYYSQIVNDFQKGDIAEGYSVSREKKESFPLTVTSAQKNPTAFYLCASSIRAGGVYGYTFGSGTRLTVV.

CDR3 amino acids: CASSRWEVGELFF. CDR3 bases: TGTGCCAGCAGCAGGTGGGAGGTCGGGGAGCTGTTTTTT. The chain recombines TRBV6-5 with TRBJ2-2; weak D call: TRBD2 (6 bases). CDR1 is MNHEY and CDR2 is SVGAGI in the germline V gene. The CDR3 totals 13 residues. Trimming pared 6 bases from V and 7 bases from J, leaving 12 bases between.

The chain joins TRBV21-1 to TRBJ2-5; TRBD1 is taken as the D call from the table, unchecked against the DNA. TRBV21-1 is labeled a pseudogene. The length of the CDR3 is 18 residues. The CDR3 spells CASSKEVEKQGAQETQYF. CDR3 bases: TGTGCCAGCAGCAAAGAGGTGGAGAAACAGGGGGCCCAAGAGACCCAGTACTTC.

The DNA of the CDR3 is TGTGCCAGCAGCCAATTGGTGGGAGAGAACACCGGGGAGCTGTTTTTT. Its protein is CASSQLVGENTGELFF. This chain connects TRBV16 to TRBJ2-2, with D perhaps TRBD2 (5 bases). V was shortened by 1 base and J by 1 base, with 10 bases between the two germline ends. Per germline, CDR1 KGHSY and CDR2 FQNENV. The CDR3 has 16 residues.

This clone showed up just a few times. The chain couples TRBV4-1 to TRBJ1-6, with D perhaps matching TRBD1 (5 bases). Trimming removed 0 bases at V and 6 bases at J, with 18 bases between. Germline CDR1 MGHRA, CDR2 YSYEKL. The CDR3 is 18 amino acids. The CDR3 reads CASSQEPGLGAFNSPLHF. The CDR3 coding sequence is TGCGCCAGCAGCCAAGAACCAGGGTTAGGGGCTTTTAATTCACCCCTCCACTTT.

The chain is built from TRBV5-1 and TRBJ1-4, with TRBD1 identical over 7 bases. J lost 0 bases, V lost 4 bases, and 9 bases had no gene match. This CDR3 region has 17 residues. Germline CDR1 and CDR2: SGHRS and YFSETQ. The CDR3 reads CASSTGQARSTNEKLFF. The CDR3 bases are TGCGCCAGCAGCACAGGACAGGCACGATCAACTAATGAAAAACTGTTTTTT.